This T cell receptor (beta chain) was recorded in a study of T cell therapy after organ transplantation. The protocol was immunoSEQ multiplex PCR, while the TCRdb copy is restricted to in-frame clones and leaves out a portion. The sample includes some 47,000 clones, about 94% of them seen just once. The CDR3 is 16 residues long. Trimming pared 2 bases from V and 4 bases from J, leaving 15 bases between. Patients were solid-organ transplant recipients with drug-resistant or recurrent cytomegalovirus. Worth noting for this clone: Its antigen is as yet unknown.

The sequencing here drew on CD8+ T cells from blood, taken before autologous CMV-specific T cell therapy. The TCR originated in a human patient who had received a solid organ transplant and had CMV disease. The V gene is TRBV6-7, the J gene TRBJ2-4, with unresolved D. TRBV6-7 is an ORF, and what it does is uncertain. The CDR3 DNA reads TGTGCCAGCAGTTACCCCCCAGGCGGAGATAAAAACATTCAGTACTTC. This sequence encodes CASSYPPGGDKNIQYF.